This is a list of T cell receptor beta chains from one sample in a study of response to subunit inactivated influenza vaccine. MiXCR, run by TCRdb on the RT-PCR reads, gives a single entry per CDR3 protein. The sample lists 530,000 or so distinct CDR3 sequences; 10% to 15% were seen once. The sequenced sample was PBMCs from blood, obtained on the day of vaccination. The receptors were sampled from a man aged 50-60 years who received an inactivated influenza vaccine. Both conserved end residues are part of each CDR3. Fields, in order: D gene, V gene, J gene, CDR3 length, clone size, CDR3 protein, CDR3 DNA. The D gene is left open where the match is weak. Only some rows state a clone size, as once, few, many or a class for expanded clones.

D gene: NA; V gene: TRBV25-1; J gene: TRBJ2-7; CDR3 length: 19; clone size: few; CDR3 protein: CASSEYHLTGHSFGYEQYF; CDR3 DNA: TGTGCCAGCAGTGAATACCACCTGACAGGACACTCTTTTGGGTACGAGCAGTACTTC
D gene: TRBD2; V gene: TRBV4-2; J gene: TRBJ2-3; CDR3 length: 15; clone size: many; CDR3 protein: CASSQGGRGIDTQYF; CDR3 DNA: TGTGCCAGCAGCCAAGGCGGGAGAGGAATAGATACGCAGTATTTT
D gene: NA; V gene: TRBV5-6; J gene: TRBJ2-2; CDR3 length: 15; clone size: few; CDR3 protein: CASQSGTVLTGELFF; CDR3 DNA: TGTGCCAGCCAGAGTGGGACCGTTCTCACCGGGGAGCTGTTTTTT
D gene: TRBD1; V gene: TRBV19; J gene: TRBJ1-5; CDR3 length: 15; clone size: NA; CDR3 protein: CASSTGTAINQPQHF; CDR3 DNA: TGTGCCAGTAGTACAGGGACAGCGATCAATCAGCCCCAGCATTTT
D gene: NA; V gene: TRBV5-6; J gene: TRBJ2-7; CDR3 length: 14; clone size: few; CDR3 protein: CASSLRGADYEQYF; CDR3 DNA: TGTGCCAGCAGCTTGAGGGGGGCGGACTACGAGCAGTACTTC
D gene: NA; V gene: TRBV7-2; J gene: TRBJ2-1; CDR3 length: 17; clone size: few; CDR3 protein: CASSSRQGPILYNEQFF; CDR3 DNA: TGTGCCAGCAGTTCCCGGCAGGGGCCCATCCTATACAATGAGCAGTTCTTC
D gene: NA; V gene: TRBV20-1; J gene: TRBJ2-7; CDR3 length: 13; clone size: many; CDR3 protein: CSASPVGVNEQYF; CDR3 DNA: TGCAGTGCTAGCCCTGTGGGAGTAAACGAGCAGTACTTC
D gene: TRBD1; V gene: TRBV4-3; J gene: TRBJ1-1; CDR3 length: 15; clone size: NA; CDR3 protein: CASSQGRTGRTEAFF; CDR3 DNA: TGCGCCAGCAGCCAAGGACGGACAGGAAGAACTGAAGCTTTCTTT
D gene: TRBD2; V gene: TRBV10-3; J gene: TRBJ2-3; CDR3 length: 19; clone size: few; CDR3 protein: CAISEASGARESSTDTQYF; CDR3 DNA: TGTGCCATCAGTGAGGCTAGCGGGGCCCGAGAATCCAGCACAGATACGCAGTATTTT
D gene: NA; V gene: TRBV28; J gene: TRBJ2-3; CDR3 length: 20; clone size: NA; CDR3 protein: CASSHAGSWDPRPFTDTQYF; CDR3 DNA: TGTGCCAGCAGCCACGCAGGGAGTTGGGACCCCAGACCGTTTACAGATACGCAGTATTTT
D gene: NA; V gene: TRBV5-1; J gene: TRBJ2-3; CDR3 length: 12; clone size: NA; CDR3 protein: CASSLDVDTQYF; CDR3 DNA: TGCGCCAGCAGCTTGGATGTAGATACGCAGTATTTT
D gene: NA; V gene: TRBV6-1; J gene: TRBJ2-5; CDR3 length: 15; clone size: few; CDR3 protein: CASGNGVDFRETQYF; CDR3 DNA: TGTGCCAGCGGGAATGGGGTGGATTTCCGAGAGACCCAGTACTTC
D gene: NA; V gene: TRBV29-1; J gene: TRBJ1-1; CDR3 length: 13; clone size: few; CDR3 protein: CSTQQGLNTEAFF; CDR3 DNA: TGCAGCACACAACAGGGATTGAACACTGAAGCTTTCTTT
D gene: NA; V gene: TRBV12-3/TRBV12-4; J gene: TRBJ2-1; CDR3 length: 13; clone size: few; CDR3 protein: CASSSDTFHEQFF; CDR3 DNA: TGTGCCAGCAGTTCGGACACATTCCATGAGCAGTTCTTC
D gene: TRBD2; V gene: TRBV7-3; J gene: TRBJ2-1; CDR3 length: 22; clone size: few; CDR3 protein: CASSLTPRTSGRGWGSYNEQFF; CDR3 DNA: TGTGCCAGCAGCTTAACTCCGCGGACTAGCGGGAGAGGCTGGGGCTCCTACAATGAGCAGTTCTTC
D gene: TRBD2; V gene: TRBV28; J gene: TRBJ2-5; CDR3 length: 15; clone size: NA; CDR3 protein: CASSYSGSVGETQYF; CDR3 DNA: TGTGCCAGCAGTTATAGCGGGAGTGTTGGCGAGACCCAGTACTTC
D gene: TRBD2; V gene: TRBV7-8; J gene: TRBJ2-7; CDR3 length: 14; clone size: NA; CDR3 protein: CASSYSSGNNEQYF; CDR3 DNA: TGTGCCAGCAGCTACTCTAGCGGGAACAATGAGCAGTACTTC
D gene: NA; V gene: TRBV11-2; J gene: TRBJ2-5; CDR3 length: 14; clone size: NA; CDR3 protein: CASSFGQRKETQYF; CDR3 DNA: TGTGCCAGCAGCTTCGGACAGCGAAAAGAGACCCAGTACTTC
D gene: TRBD2; V gene: TRBV28; J gene: TRBJ2-7; CDR3 length: 16; clone size: NA; CDR3 protein: CASSSFSGREEREQYF; CDR3 DNA: TGTGCCAGCAGTTCCTTTAGCGGGAGGGAAGAGAGGGAGCAGTACTTC
D gene: NA; V gene: TRBV5-5; J gene: TRBJ2-1; CDR3 length: 14; clone size: few; CDR3 protein: CASTETSSYNEQFF; CDR3 DNA: TGTGCCAGCACCGAGACTAGTTCCTACAATGAGCAGTTCTTC
D gene: TRBD2; V gene: TRBV20-1; J gene: TRBJ2-1; CDR3 length: 15; clone size: many; CDR3 protein: CSARPTSGGGNEQFF; CDR3 DNA: TGCAGTGCTAGACCAACTAGCGGGGGGGGCAATGAGCAGTTCTTC
D gene: NA; V gene: TRBV6-2/TRBV6-3; J gene: TRBJ1-1; CDR3 length: 16; clone size: few; CDR3 protein: CASSYELPRKNTEAFF; CDR3 DNA: TGTGCCAGCAGTTATGAATTACCGCGGAAGAACACTGAAGCTTTCTTT
D gene: NA; V gene: TRBV6-2/TRBV6-3; J gene: TRBJ1-6; CDR3 length: 14; clone size: NA; CDR3 protein: CASSYMRYNSPLHF; CDR3 DNA: TGTGCCAGCAGTTACATGCGCTATAATTCACCCCTCCACTTT
D gene: TRBD2; V gene: TRBV3-1; J gene: TRBJ2-1; CDR3 length: 17; clone size: NA; CDR3 protein: CASSQERAAGVGNEQFF; CDR3 DNA: TGTGCCAGCAGCCAAGAACGGGCAGCGGGAGTAGGAAATGAGCAGTTCTTC
D gene: NA; V gene: TRBV24-1; J gene: TRBJ2-2; CDR3 length: 13; clone size: many; CDR3 protein: CATSESGPGELFF; CDR3 DNA: TGTGCCACCAGTGAGTCGGGCCCCGGGGAGCTGTTTTTT
D gene: NA; V gene: TRBV5-1; J gene: TRBJ1-1; CDR3 length: 15; clone size: few; CDR3 protein: CASSLDHPMNTEAFF; CDR3 DNA: TGCGCCAGCAGCTTGGATCACCCCATGAACACTGAAGCTTTCTTT
D gene: NA; V gene: TRBV7-9; J gene: TRBJ2-2; CDR3 length: 15; clone size: NA; CDR3 protein: CASSIRAPNTGELFF; CDR3 DNA: TGTGCCAGCAGCATCAGGGCTCCGAACACCGGGGAGCTGTTTTTT
D gene: TRBD2; V gene: TRBV19; J gene: TRBJ2-1; CDR3 length: 13; clone size: few; CDR3 protein: CASSSGLAVEQFF; CDR3 DNA: TGTGCCAGTAGCTCCGGACTAGCGGTTGAGCAGTTCTTC
D gene: NA; V gene: TRBV5-1; J gene: TRBJ2-6; CDR3 length: 16; clone size: NA; CDR3 protein: CASSLWSGSGANVLTF; CDR3 DNA: TGCGCCAGCAGCTTGTGGTCCGGCTCTGGGGCCAACGTCCTGACTTTC
D gene: NA; V gene: TRBV12-3/TRBV12-4; J gene: TRBJ2-1; CDR3 length: 11; clone size: few; CDR3 protein: CASSTDREQFF; CDR3 DNA: TGTGCCAGCAGCACTGACAGGGAGCAGTTCTTC
D gene: NA; V gene: TRBV5-1; J gene: TRBJ2-2; CDR3 length: 15; clone size: NA; CDR3 protein: CASSLQTAITGELFF; CDR3 DNA: TGCGCCAGCAGCTTGCAAACCGCAATTACCGGGGAGCTGTTTTTT
D gene: TRBD2; V gene: TRBV5-1; J gene: TRBJ2-5; CDR3 length: 14; clone size: NA; CDR3 protein: CASNLAGGTEDQYF; CDR3 DNA: TGCGCCAGCAACCTAGCGGGGGGAACTGAGGACCAGTACTTC
D gene: NA; V gene: TRBV28; J gene: TRBJ2-1; CDR3 length: 14; clone size: NA; CDR3 protein: CASNPTGRTNEQFF; CDR3 DNA: TGTGCCAGCAACCCCACCGGGAGAACCAATGAGCAGTTCTTC
D gene: NA; V gene: TRBV6-1; J gene: TRBJ2-6; CDR3 length: 16; clone size: NA; CDR3 protein: CATLGDLYSGANVLTF; CDR3 DNA: TGTGCCACCCTGGGGGACTTATACTCTGGGGCCAACGTCCTGACTTTC
D gene: NA; V gene: TRBV6-2/TRBV6-3; J gene: TRBJ2-5; CDR3 length: 14; clone size: few; CDR3 protein: CASEVRPSQETQYF; CDR3 DNA: TGTGCCAGCGAAGTGAGACCATCGCAAGAGACCCAGTACTTC
D gene: TRBD1; V gene: TRBV29-1; J gene: TRBJ2-1; CDR3 length: 14; clone size: many; CDR3 protein: CSVPTGYSYNEQFF; CDR3 DNA: TGCAGCGTTCCGACAGGGTACTCCTACAATGAGCAGTTCTTC
D gene: NA; V gene: TRBV20-1; J gene: TRBJ2-4; CDR3 length: 12; clone size: few; CDR3 protein: CSAASEGNIQYF; CDR3 DNA: TGCAGTGCCGCCTCTGAGGGAAACATTCAGTACTTC
D gene: TRBD1; V gene: TRBV13; J gene: TRBJ2-3; CDR3 length: 13; clone size: few; CDR3 protein: CASSQDRATAQYF; CDR3 DNA: TGTGCCAGCAGCCAGGACAGGGCGACTGCGCAGTATTTT
D gene: TRBD2; V gene: TRBV5-1; J gene: TRBJ2-7; CDR3 length: 14; clone size: NA; CDR3 protein: CASSPLAGFNEQYF; CDR3 DNA: TGCGCCAGCAGCCCACTAGCGGGGTTCAACGAGCAGTACTTC
D gene: TRBD1; V gene: TRBV27; J gene: TRBJ2-2; CDR3 length: 16; clone size: few; CDR3 protein: CASSLSLQGGFGELFF; CDR3 DNA: TGTGCCAGCAGTTTATCCCTACAGGGGGGATTCGGGGAGCTGTTTTTT
D gene: NA; V gene: TRBV12-3/TRBV12-4; J gene: TRBJ2-3; CDR3 length: 18; clone size: few; CDR3 protein: CASKGTPTSHFSTDTQYF; CDR3 DNA: TGTGCCAGCAAGGGGACACCGACGTCCCATTTTAGCACAGATACGCAGTATTTT
D gene: NA; V gene: TRBV15; J gene: TRBJ1-1; CDR3 length: 13; clone size: few; CDR3 protein: CATSRDSVGEAFF; CDR3 DNA: TGTGCCACCAGCAGAGATTCAGTCGGGGAAGCTTTCTTT
D gene: TRBD2; V gene: TRBV2; J gene: TRBJ2-1; CDR3 length: 16; clone size: NA; CDR3 protein: CASRDLLAGDRNEQFF; CDR3 DNA: TGTGCCAGCAGGGACCTTCTAGCGGGGGACCGCAATGAGCAGTTCTTC
D gene: NA; V gene: TRBV30; J gene: TRBJ1-2; CDR3 length: 10; clone size: NA; CDR3 protein: CAWRGNGYTF; CDR3 DNA: TGTGCCTGGCGCGGGAATGGCTACACCTTC
D gene: NA; V gene: TRBV10-3; J gene: TRBJ2-7; CDR3 length: 12; clone size: few; CDR3 protein: CAISESPGEQYF; CDR3 DNA: TGTGCCATCAGTGAAAGTCCGGGCGAGCAGTACTTC
D gene: NA; V gene: TRBV4-2; J gene: TRBJ2-3; CDR3 length: 14; clone size: few; CDR3 protein: CASSQELRRDTQYF; CDR3 DNA: TGTGCCAGCAGCCAAGAACTACGGAGAGATACGCAGTATTTT
D gene: NA; V gene: TRBV6-2/TRBV6-3; J gene: TRBJ2-5; CDR3 length: 14; clone size: NA; CDR3 protein: CASSIRVGQETQYF; CDR3 DNA: TGTGCCAGCAGTATCAGGGTCGGGCAAGAGACCCAGTACTTC
D gene: NA; V gene: TRBV11-2; J gene: TRBJ2-2; CDR3 length: 15; clone size: few; CDR3 protein: CASSQGRLVPGELFF; CDR3 DNA: TGTGCCAGCAGCCAGGGGCGGTTAGTTCCCGGGGAGCTGTTTTTT
D gene: NA; V gene: TRBV18; J gene: TRBJ2-7; CDR3 length: 14; clone size: once; CDR3 protein: CASSPGRDGYEQYF; CDR3 DNA: TGTGCCAGCTCACCGGGCAGGGATGGGTACGAGCAGTACTTC
D gene: NA; V gene: TRBV29-1; J gene: TRBJ2-3; CDR3 length: 12; clone size: many; CDR3 protein: CSVARSPDTQYF; CDR3 DNA: TGCAGCGTCGCCCGGTCCCCAGATACGCAGTATTTT
D gene: NA; V gene: TRBV5-1; J gene: TRBJ2-2; CDR3 length: 16; clone size: few; CDR3 protein: CASSRRTGQLTGELFF; CDR3 DNA: TGCGCCAGCAGCAGGAGGACTGGCCAGCTTACCGGGGAGCTGTTTTTT
D gene: NA; V gene: TRBV10-2; J gene: TRBJ1-3; CDR3 length: 14; clone size: few; CDR3 protein: CASRLTVSGNTIYF; CDR3 DNA: TGCGCCAGCAGACTGACAGTCTCTGGAAACACCATATATTTT